Sequencing of this T cell receptor (beta chain) was carried out in a study of OX40 agonist ivuxolimab in advanced cancers. Study in general: Patients were treated with ivuxolimab, an agonistic anti-OX40 (CD134) antibody. Mean age 60 years, range roughly 20 to 85; approximately 83% male.

Study-wide results and limits: Average numbers of expanded clones were greater in CD8+ T cells than in CD4+.

Clones were read by immunoSEQ multiplex PCR, and TCRdb kept only the in-frame ones, dropping some. This sample has 90,000 or so clones, with roughly 90% found just once. In regard to this clone: The target antigen is unknown.

Sequencing used CD4+ or CD8+ T cells sorted from blood, obtained in a trial of the OX40 agonist ivuxolimab. The TCR comes from an adult with an advanced solid tumor such as melanoma, head and neck, liver or kidney cancer.

The CDR3 is CASSRRGQGYNEQFF. The CDR3 DNA is TGTGCCAGCAGCCGCCGGGGACAGGGTTACAATGAGCAGTTCTTC. The chain couples TRBV7-9 to TRBJ2-1; 9 bases fit TRBD1. The trim removed 5 bases at V and 4 bases at J, leaving 6 bases unmatched. CDR3 length: 15 amino acids. CDR1 and CDR2 (germline): SEHNR, FQNEAQ (reference sequence).